What follows is one T cell receptor beta chain and its context. These data come from a study of naive and memory T cell subsets. The beta constant-region primer was an equimolar mix of two oligonucleotides covering TRBC1 and TRBC2. Nested alpha and beta constant-region primers with the SP2 primer drove four PCR rounds on ligated cDNA. In TCRdb, the UMI-ligation and nested PCR reads were re-called with MiXCR into one record per CDR3 protein. Of some 83,000 distinct CDR3 sequences in the sample, around 14% were seen once. Germline V gene data show CDR1 as SGHRS and CDR2 as YFSETQ. This CDR3 is 15 amino acids long. The germline V and J ends were trimmed by 4 bases and 2 bases, with 13 bases remaining between them.

V and J are TRBV5-1 and TRBJ2-1, with a tentative D call TRBD1 (5 bases). The sample was central memory CD4+ T cells from blood. This receptor was identified in a human donor in good health. The CDR3 coding sequence is TGCGCCAGCAGCGTCCTAGGACAAACCTACAATGAGCAGTTCTTC. It specifies CASSVLGQTYNEQFF.